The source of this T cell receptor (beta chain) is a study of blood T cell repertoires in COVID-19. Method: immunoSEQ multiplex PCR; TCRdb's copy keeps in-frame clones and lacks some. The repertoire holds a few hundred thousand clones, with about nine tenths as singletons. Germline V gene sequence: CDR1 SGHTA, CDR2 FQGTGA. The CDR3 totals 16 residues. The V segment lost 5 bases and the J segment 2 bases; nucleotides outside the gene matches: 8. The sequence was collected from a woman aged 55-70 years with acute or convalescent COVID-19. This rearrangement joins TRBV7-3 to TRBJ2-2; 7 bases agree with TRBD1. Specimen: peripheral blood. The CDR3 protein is CASSSHRDRNTGELFF. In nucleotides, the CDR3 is TGTGCCAGCAGCAGCCACCGGGACAGAAACACCGGGGAGCTGTTTTTT.